This is a list of T cell receptor beta chains from one sample in a study of chemoradiotherapy in HPV16-positive cancers. Profiled with immunoSEQ multiplex PCR; TCRdb holds only in-frame clones, not every one. The sample carries 13,000 or so clones, about nine tenths recorded once. This specimen was blood, taken from a patient who underwent chemoradiotherapy. The receptor source for this set is a human donor with HPV-associated anogenital cancer. The CDR3 runs from the conserved cysteine through the conserved F or W. A D gene is named only where the DNA matches it firmly. Clone sizes are given selectively: once, few, many, or a class where the clone is expanded.

J gene	D gene	V gene	clone size	CDR3 DNA	CDR3 protein
TRBJ1-2	TRBD1	TRBV27	-	TGTGCCAGCTTCGGGGGACAGGGGGCACCTCCAAACTATGGCTACACCTTC	CASFGGQGAPPNYGYTF
TRBJ1-6	TRBD1	TRBV7-6	-	TGTGCCAGCAGCGAAGGACAGGGAGCGCACTCACCCCTCCACTTT	CASSEGQGAHSPLHF
TRBJ1-2	-	TRBV19	-	TGTGCCAGTAGTATCTCGAATTCAGCAAACTATGGCTACACCTTC	CASSISNSANYGYTF
TRBJ1-2	TRBD1	TRBV5-4	-	TGTGCCAGCAGCACCATGACAGGGGGCGGTGGCTACACCTTC	CASSTMTGGGGYTF
TRBJ2-5	-	TRBV6-5	once	TGTGCCAGCGCCACGAGGGAGACCCAGTACTTC	CASATRETQYF
TRBJ1-5	TRBD1	TRBV4-1	-	TGCGCCAGCAGCCAAGAAGAGGGGACAGGGCATCAGCCCCAGCATTTT	CASSQEEGTGHQPQHF
TRBJ2-3	-	TRBV5-6	-	TGTGCCAGCAGCACGCGCCGGGATACGCAGTATTTT	CASSTRRDTQYF
TRBJ1-6	TRBD1	TRBV7-2	-	TGTGCCAGCAGCTTTGGACAGACAGGGTCGGGCTCACCCCTCCACTTT	CASSFGQTGSGSPLHF
TRBJ1-4	TRBD1	TRBV12-5	once	TGTGCTAGTGGTTCCGGACAGGGAACTAATGAAAAACTGTTTTTT	CASGSGQGTNEKLFF
TRBJ1-1	TRBD1	TRBV7-9	-	TGTGCCAGCACCTTGCAGGGGGCGAACACTGAAGCTTTCTTT	CASTLQGANTEAFF
TRBJ2-3	TRBD2	TRBV11-3	-	TGTGCCAGCAGCCAAGGACTAGCGGGGGGAGGTACAGATACGCAGTATTTT	CASSQGLAGGGTDTQYF
TRBJ1-1	-	TRBV7-8	-	TGTGCCAGCAGCTTGCCCCCGGACGGCCTGAACACTGAAGCTTTCTTT	CASSLPPDGLNTEAFF
TRBJ2-7	-	TRBV7-9	-	TGTGCCAGCACCATTCCCGGGGGCTACGAGCAGTACTTC	CASTIPGGYEQYF
TRBJ2-3	-	TRBV7-9	few	TGTGCCAGCAGCCCCAAGACCGCAGATACGCAGTATTTT	CASSPKTADTQYF
TRBJ1-1	-	TRBV7-2	-	TGTGCCAGCAGCTTCGCCGGGACCTCGAACACTGAAGCTTTCTTT	CASSFAGTSNTEAFF
TRBJ2-7	-	TRBV19	-	TGTGCCAGTAGCGACGGGACCCTCTACGAGCAGTACTTC	CASSDGTLYEQYF
TRBJ2-1	TRBD2	TRBV2	once	TGTGCCAGCACGGCGGGGGAAAGGAATGAGCAGTTCTTC	CASTAGERNEQFF
TRBJ2-7	-	TRBV7-9	-	TGTGCCAGCAGCTTAGGCCCGCTCGAGCAGTACTTC	CASSLGPLEQYF
TRBJ2-1	-	TRBV19	-	TGTGCCAGTAGTGCCCGGATGGAAGGGCAGTTCTTC	CASSARMEGQFF
TRBJ2-7	-	TRBV5-4	-	TGTGCCAGCAGCTTGATGTTGGCAGGGGGGACCTTGGACGAGCAGTACTTC	CASSLMLAGGTLDEQYF
TRBJ1-2	-	TRBV7-3	-	TGTGCCAGCAGCTTAATGGGGGGGAATGGCTACACCTTC	CASSLMGGNGYTF
TRBJ2-7	TRBD1	TRBV27	-	TGTGCCAGCAGGCCGGGACAGGTCGTCTACGAGCAGTACTTC	CASRPGQVVYEQYF
TRBJ2-1	-	TRBV29-1	-	TGCAGTTCTCGACTAGGCGATGAGCAGTTCTTC	CSSRLGDEQFF
TRBJ2-6	-	TRBV6-4	-	TGTGCCAGCAGTGACTCGAGGGGGGGCGGTTACCCCGTCCTGACTTTC	CASSDSRGGGYPVLTF
TRBJ2-3	TRBD2	TRBV7-9	-	TGTGCCAGCAGCTTAGTCGGCCTTAGCGGGGATGGGCAGTATTTT	CASSLVGLSGDGQYF
TRBJ1-1	-	TRBV4-3	-	TGCGCCAGCAGCCAAGGAGGGGCTAGGGGAACTGAAGCTTTCTTT	CASSQGGARGTEAFF
TRBJ2-7	-	TRBV21-1	-	TGTGCCAGCAGCAAAGTCAGGGACGGGGCCTACGAGCAGTACTTC	CASSKVRDGAYEQYF
TRBJ1-2	-	TRBV30	-	TGTGCCTGGAGAGGAGACAGACACTTGAATGGCTACACCTTC	CAWRGDRHLNGYTF
TRBJ1-1	TRBD1	TRBV7-7	-	TGTGCCAGCAGCTTCTACAAACCGACCAATGACAGGGGGACTGAAGCTTTCTTT	CASSFYKPTNDRGTEAFF
TRBJ2-3	TRBD1	TRBV5-1	-	TGCGCCAGCAGCTTGGCGCGGACAGGCGTCACAGATACGCAGTATTTT	CASSLARTGVTDTQYF
TRBJ2-3	TRBD2	TRBV9	-	TGTGCCAGCAGCGTATCGGTAGCGGGGAGTTCCACAGATACGCAGTATTTT	CASSVSVAGSSTDTQYF
TRBJ1-3	-	TRBV5-6	-	TGTGCCAGCAGCCCCCCGGGCCGGAGCTCTGGAAACACCATATATTTT	CASSPPGRSSGNTIYF